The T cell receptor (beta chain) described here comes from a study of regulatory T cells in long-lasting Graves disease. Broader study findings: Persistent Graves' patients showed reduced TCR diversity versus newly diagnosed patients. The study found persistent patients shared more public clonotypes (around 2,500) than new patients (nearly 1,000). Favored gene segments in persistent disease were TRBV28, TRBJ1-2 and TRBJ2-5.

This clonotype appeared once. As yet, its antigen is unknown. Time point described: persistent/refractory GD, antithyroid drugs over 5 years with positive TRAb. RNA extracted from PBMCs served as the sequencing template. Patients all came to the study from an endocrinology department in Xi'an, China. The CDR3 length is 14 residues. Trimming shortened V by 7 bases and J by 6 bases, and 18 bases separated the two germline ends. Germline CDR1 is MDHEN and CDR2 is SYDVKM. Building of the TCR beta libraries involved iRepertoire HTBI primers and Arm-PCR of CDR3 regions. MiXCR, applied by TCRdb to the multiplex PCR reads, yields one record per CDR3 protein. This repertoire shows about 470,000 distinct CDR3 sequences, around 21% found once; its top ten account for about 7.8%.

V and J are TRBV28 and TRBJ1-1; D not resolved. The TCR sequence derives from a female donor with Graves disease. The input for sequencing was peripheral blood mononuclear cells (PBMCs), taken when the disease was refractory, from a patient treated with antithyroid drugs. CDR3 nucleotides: TGTGCCAGCAATAATTACGGCTACAACGCTGAAGCTTTCTTT. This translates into CASNNYGYNAEAFF.